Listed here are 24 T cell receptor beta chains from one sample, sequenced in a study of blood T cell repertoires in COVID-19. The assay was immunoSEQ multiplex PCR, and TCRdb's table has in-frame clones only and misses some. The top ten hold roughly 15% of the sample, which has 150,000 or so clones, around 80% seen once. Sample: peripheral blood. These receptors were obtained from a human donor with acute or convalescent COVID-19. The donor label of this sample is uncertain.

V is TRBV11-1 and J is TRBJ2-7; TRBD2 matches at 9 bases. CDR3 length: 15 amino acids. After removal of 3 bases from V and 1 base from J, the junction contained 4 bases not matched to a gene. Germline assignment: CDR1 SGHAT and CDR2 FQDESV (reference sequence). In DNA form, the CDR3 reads TGTGCCAGCAGCTTCCTAGCGGGGACTTCCTACGAGCAGTACTTC. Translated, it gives CASSFLAGTSYEQYF.

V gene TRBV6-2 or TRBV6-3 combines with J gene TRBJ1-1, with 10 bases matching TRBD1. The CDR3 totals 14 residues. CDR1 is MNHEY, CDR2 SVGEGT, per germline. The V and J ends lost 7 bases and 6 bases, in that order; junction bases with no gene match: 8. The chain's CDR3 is CASTPTGGVSEAFF. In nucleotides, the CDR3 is TGTGCCAGCACCCCGACAGGGGGCGTCTCTGAAGCTTTCTTT.

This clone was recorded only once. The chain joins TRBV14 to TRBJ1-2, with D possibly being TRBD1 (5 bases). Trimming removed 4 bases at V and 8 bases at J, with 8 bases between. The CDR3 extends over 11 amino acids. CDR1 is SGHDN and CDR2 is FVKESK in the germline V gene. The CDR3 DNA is TGTGCCAGCAGCCTAGGGGCGGGCTACACCTTC. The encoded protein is CASSLGAGYTF.

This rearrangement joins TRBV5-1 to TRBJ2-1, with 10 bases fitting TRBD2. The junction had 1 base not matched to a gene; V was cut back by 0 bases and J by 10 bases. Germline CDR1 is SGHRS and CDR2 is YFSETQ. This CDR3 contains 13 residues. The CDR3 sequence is CASSLVTSGEQFF. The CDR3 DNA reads TGCGCCAGCAGCTTGGTGACTAGCGGGGAGCAGTTCTTC.

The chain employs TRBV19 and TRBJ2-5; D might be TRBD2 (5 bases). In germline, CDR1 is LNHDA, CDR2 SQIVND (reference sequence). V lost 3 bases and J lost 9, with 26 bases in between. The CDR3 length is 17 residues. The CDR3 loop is CASSIDHGGGGLRPQYF. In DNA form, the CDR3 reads TGTGCCAGTAGTATCGACCACGGTGGAGGAGGTTTGAGGCCCCAGTACTTC.

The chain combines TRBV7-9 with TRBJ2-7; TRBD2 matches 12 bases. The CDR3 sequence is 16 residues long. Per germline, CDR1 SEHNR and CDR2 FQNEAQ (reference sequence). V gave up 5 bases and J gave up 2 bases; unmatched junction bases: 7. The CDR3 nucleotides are TGTGCCAGCAGCAGATGGACTAGCGGGGTGCCCTACGAGCAGTACTTC. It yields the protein CASSRWTSGVPYEQYF. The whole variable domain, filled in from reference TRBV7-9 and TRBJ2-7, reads DTGVSQNPRHKITKRGQNVTFRCDPISEHNRLYWYRQTLGQGPEFLTYFQNEAQLEKSRLLSDRFSAERPKGSFSTLEIQRTEQGDSAMYLCASSRWTSGVPYEQYFGPGTRLTVT.

The chain's CDR3 is CASSLAATGNTEAFF. The CDR3 DNA reads as TGCGCCAGCAGCTTGGCGGCGACAGGGAACACTGAAGCTTTCTTT. V gene TRBV5-1 combines with J gene TRBJ1-1; tentative D call: TRBD1 (6 bases). Germline CDR1 reads SGHRS; CDR2 reads YFSETQ. The germline V and J ends were trimmed by 0 bases and 1 base, with 10 bases remaining between them. The CDR3 is 15 residues long.

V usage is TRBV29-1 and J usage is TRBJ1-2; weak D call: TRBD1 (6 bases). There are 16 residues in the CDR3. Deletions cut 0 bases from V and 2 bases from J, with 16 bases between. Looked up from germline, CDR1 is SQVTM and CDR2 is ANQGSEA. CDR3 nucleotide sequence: TGCAGCGTTGAAGATGGGGCGGGGGCGGAGAACTATGGCTACACCTTC. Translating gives CSVEDGAGAENYGYTF. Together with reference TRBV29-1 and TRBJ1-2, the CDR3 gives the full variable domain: SAVISQKPSRDICQRGTSLTIQCQVDSQVTMMFWYRQQPGQSLTLIATANQGSEATYESGFVIDKFPISRPNLTFSTLTVSNMSPEDSSIYLCSVEDGAGAENYGYTFGSGTRLTVV.

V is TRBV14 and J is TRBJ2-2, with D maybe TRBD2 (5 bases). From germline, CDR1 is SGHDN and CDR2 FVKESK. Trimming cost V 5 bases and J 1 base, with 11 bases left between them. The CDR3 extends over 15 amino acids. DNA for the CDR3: TGTGCCAGCAGCTTCCGACGGGGGAACACCGGGGAGCTGTTTTTT. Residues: CASSFRRGNTGELFF.

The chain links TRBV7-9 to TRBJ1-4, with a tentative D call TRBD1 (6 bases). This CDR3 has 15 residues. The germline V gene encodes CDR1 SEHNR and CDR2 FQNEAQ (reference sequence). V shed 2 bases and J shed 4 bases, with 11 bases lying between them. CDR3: CASSLTTGSNEKLFF. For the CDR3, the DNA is TGTGCCAGCAGCTTAACAACAGGGAGTAATGAAAAACTGTTTTTT.

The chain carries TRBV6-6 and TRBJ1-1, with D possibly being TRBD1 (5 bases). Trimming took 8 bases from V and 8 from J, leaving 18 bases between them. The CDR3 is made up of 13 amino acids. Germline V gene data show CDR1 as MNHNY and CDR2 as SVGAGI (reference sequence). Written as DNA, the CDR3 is TGTGCCAGCTCCACCCTCGGGGGAAGCGAAGCTTTCTTT. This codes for CASSTLGGSEAFF.

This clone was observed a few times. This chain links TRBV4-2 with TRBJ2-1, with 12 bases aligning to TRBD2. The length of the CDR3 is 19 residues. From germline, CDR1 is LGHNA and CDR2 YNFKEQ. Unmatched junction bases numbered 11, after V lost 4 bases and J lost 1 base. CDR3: CASSRDLAGGPRSYNEQFF. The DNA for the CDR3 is TGTGCCAGCAGCCGGGACCTAGCGGGGGGGCCTCGGTCCTACAATGAGCAGTTCTTC.

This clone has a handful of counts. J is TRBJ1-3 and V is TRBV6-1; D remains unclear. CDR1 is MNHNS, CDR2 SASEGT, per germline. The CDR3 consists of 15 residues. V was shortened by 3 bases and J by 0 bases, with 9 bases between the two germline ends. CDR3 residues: CASSDSVFSGNTIYF. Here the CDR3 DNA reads TGTGCCAGCAGTGACAGTGTTTTCTCTGGAAACACCATATATTTT.

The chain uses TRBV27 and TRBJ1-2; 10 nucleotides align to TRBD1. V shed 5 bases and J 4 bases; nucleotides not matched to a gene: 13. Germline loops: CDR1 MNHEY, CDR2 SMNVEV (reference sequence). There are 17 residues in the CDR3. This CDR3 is CASSASGTGALSYGYTF. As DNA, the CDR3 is TGTGCCAGCAGTGCATCCGGGACAGGGGCGCTTAGCTATGGCTACACCTTC.

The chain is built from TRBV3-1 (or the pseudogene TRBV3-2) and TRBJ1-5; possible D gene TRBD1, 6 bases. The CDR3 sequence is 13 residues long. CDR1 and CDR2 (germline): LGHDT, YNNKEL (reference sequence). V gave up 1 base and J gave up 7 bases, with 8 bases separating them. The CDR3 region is CASSQGQAQPQHF. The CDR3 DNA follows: TGTGCCAGCAGCCAAGGACAGGCCCAGCCCCAGCATTTT.

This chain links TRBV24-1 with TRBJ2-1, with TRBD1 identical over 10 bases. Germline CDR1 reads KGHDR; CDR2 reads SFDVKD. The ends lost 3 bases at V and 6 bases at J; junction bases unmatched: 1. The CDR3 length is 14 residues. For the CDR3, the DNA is TGTGCCACCAGTGATCGGACAGGGGGCAATGAGCAGTTCTTC. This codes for CATSDRTGGNEQFF.

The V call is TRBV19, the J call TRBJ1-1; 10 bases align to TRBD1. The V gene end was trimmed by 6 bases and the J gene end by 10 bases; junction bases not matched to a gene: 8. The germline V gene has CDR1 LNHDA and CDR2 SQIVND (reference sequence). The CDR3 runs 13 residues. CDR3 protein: CASRQTGGVGAFF. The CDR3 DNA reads TGTGCCAGTAGACAGACAGGGGGCGTCGGAGCTTTCTTT. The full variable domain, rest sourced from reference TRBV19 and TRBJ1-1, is DGGITQSPKYLFRKEGQNVTLSCEQNLNHDAMYWYRQDPGQGLRLIYYSQIVNDFQKGDIAEGYSVSREKKESFPLTVTSAQKNPTAFYLCASRQTGGVGAFFGQGTRLTVV.

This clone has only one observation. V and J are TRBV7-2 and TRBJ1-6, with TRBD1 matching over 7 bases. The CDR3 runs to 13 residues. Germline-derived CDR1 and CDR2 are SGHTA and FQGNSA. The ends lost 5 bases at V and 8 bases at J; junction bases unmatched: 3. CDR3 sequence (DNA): TGTGCCAGCAGCCGACAGGGAGATTCACCCCTCCACTTT. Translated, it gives CASSRQGDSPLHF.

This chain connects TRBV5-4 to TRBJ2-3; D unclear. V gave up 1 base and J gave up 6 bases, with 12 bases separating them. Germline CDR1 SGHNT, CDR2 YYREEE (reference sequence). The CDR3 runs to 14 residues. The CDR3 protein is CASSLSWRPDTQYF. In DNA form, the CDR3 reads TGTGCCAGCAGCTTGTCCTGGCGGCCCGATACGCAGTATTTT.

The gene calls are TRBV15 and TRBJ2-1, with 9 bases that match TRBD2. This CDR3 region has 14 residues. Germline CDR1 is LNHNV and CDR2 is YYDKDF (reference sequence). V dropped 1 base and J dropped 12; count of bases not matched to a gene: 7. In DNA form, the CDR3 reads TGTGCCACCAGCAGAGGGGGTAGCGGGGGATGGCAGTTCTTC. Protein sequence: CATSRGGSGGWQFF.

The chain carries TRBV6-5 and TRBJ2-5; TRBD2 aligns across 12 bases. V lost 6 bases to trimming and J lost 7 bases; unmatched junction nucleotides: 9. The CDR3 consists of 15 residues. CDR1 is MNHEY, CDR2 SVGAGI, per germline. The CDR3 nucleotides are TGTGCCAGCAGGTCTAGCGGGGGGGCGCTGGGGACCCAGTACTTC. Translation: CASRSSGGALGTQYF.

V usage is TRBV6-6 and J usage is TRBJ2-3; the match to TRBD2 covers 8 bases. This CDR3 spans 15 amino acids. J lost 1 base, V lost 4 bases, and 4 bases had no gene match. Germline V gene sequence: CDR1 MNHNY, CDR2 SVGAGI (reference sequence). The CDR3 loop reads CASSSGGVGTDTQYF. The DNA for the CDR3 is TGTGCCAGCAGTTCGGGGGGGGTAGGCACAGATACGCAGTATTTT.

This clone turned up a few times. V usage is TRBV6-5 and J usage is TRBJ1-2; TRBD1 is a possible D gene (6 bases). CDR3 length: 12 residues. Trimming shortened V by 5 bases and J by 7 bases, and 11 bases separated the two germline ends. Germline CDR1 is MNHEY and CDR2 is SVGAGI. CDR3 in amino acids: CASSPLTGGYTF. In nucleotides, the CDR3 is TGTGCCAGCAGTCCTCTGACAGGTGGCTACACCTTC.

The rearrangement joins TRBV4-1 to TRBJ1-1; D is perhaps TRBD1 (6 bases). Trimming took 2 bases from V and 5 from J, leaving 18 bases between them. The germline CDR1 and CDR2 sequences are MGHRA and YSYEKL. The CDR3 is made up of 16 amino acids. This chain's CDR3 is CASSQRGQYGRTEAFF. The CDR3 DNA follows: TGCGCCAGCAGCCAAAGAGGACAGTACGGTAGGACTGAAGCTTTCTTT.